These 11 T cell receptor beta chains were all obtained from the same sample, sequenced in a study of T cells in women clearing cervical HPV infection. Produced via immunoSEQ multiplex PCR; TCRdb's table is partial and in-frame only. The table counts 25,000 to 35,000 clones; 4.2% lies in the top ten. The sample comprised blood buffy coat. These receptors all come from a woman between 18 and 70 years old with a cervical HPV16 infection that either progressed to CIN3+ or cleared (not recorded which).

A note on this clone: The CDR3 extends 3 residues past the end of the read, so its final part is completed from the germline J gene. The V call is TRBV14, the J call TRBJ1-4; 7 bases are a match to TRBD1. Germline-derived CDR1 and CDR2 are SGHDN and FVKESK. Trimming cost V 3 bases and J 4 bases; bases outside gene matches: 5. The CDR3 loop spans 15 amino acids. The DNA read from the CDR3 is TGTGCCAGCAGCCAGGACGGGACAGTTAATGAAAAA. Protein sequence: CASSQDGTVNEK. The full CDR3 protein reads CASSQDGTVNEKLFF.

Turning to this clone: The CDR3 extends 3 residues past the end of the read, so its final part is completed from the germline J gene. The V call is TRBV19, the J call TRBJ2-3, with 10 bases that match TRBD2. V gave up 9 bases and J gave up 4 bases; unmatched junction bases: 7. CDR3 length: 14 amino acids. Germline lookup yields CDR1 LNHDA and CDR2 SQIVND (reference sequence). The CDR3 bases that were read are TGTGCCAGGGGTAGCGGGAGGAGATCAGATACG. It codes for CARGSGRRSDT. From start to end, the CDR3 is CARGSGRRSDTQYF. The full variable domain, completed using reference TRBV19 and TRBJ2-3, is DGGITQSPKYLFRKEGQNVTLSCEQNLNHDAMYWYRQDPGQGLRLIYYSQIVNDFQKGDIAEGYSVSREKKESFPLTVTSAQKNPTAFYLCARGSGRRSDTQYFGPGTRLTVL.

The CDR3 region is CASRWAGQKNTGELFF. The CDR3 DNA, read in part, is TGTGCCAGCAGATGGGCCGGACAGAAGAACACCGGGGAG. This chain links TRBV6-2 or TRBV6-3 with TRBJ2-2, with D perhaps matching TRBD1 (6 bases). The read finishes 3 residues shy of the CDR3 end, and the germline J gene is used to complete it. This CDR3 has 16 amino acids. The V gene's germline CDR1 is MNHEY and CDR2 SVGEGT. V was cut by 6 bases and J by 1 base, with 15 bases left in between.

Of note for this clone: The sequence runs out 3 residues before the end of the CDR3; the remainder is reconstructed from the germline J gene. This rearrangement joins TRBV15 to TRBJ2-7; weak D call: TRBD1 (6 bases). This CDR3 spans 15 amino acids. V was cut by 0 bases and J by 4 bases, with 13 bases left in between. CDR1 is LNHNV and CDR2 is YYDKDF in the germline V gene (reference sequence). CDR3 DNA (partial): TGTGCCACCAGCAGAGATCAGGTCAGGGGATACGAG. The encoded protein is CATSRDQVRGYE. The full CDR3 sequence reads CATSRDQVRGYEQYF.

With regard to this clone: The CDR3 end lies 3 residues beyond the end of the read and is filled in from the germline J gene. The rearrangement uses TRBV14 and TRBJ2-7; D remains ambiguous. This CDR3 region has 15 residues. Germline-derived CDR1 and CDR2 are SGHDN and FVKESK. V shed 0 bases and J shed 0 bases, with 9 bases lying between them. The CDR3 here is CASSQDQSSSYEQYF. CDR3 DNA (partial): TGTGCCAGCAGCCAAGACCAGTCGAGCTCCTACGAG. Filled out from reference TRBV14 and TRBJ2-7, the complete variable domain reads EAGVTQFPSHSVIEKGQTVTLRCDPISGHDNLYWYRRVMGKEIKFLLHFVKESKQDESGMPNNRFLAERTGGTYSTLKVQPAELEDSGVYFCASSQDQSSSYEQYFGPGTRLTVT.

For this clone: Coverage ceases 3 residues before the CDR3 finishes, and the germline J gene fills in the end. The chain couples TRBV5-4 to TRBJ2-7; D assignment may be TRBD1 or TRBD2 (5 bases each). The CDR3 loop spans 13 amino acids. The germline V gene encodes CDR1 SGHNT and CDR2 YYREEE (reference sequence). V gave up 1 base and J gave up 4 bases, with 9 bases separating them. The CDR3 is CASSLREGYEQYF. The covered CDR3 bases are TGTGCCAGCAGCTTGCGTGAGGGGTACGAG.

The CDR3 DNA, read in part, is TGTGCCAGCAGTTTGGCGGGTAATGAG. Its protein is CASSLAGNE. The full CDR3 is CASSLAGNEQFF. This sequence joins TRBV12-3 or TRBV12-4 and TRBJ2-1, with D possibly matching TRBD2 (5 bases). The CDR3 is cut off 3 residues early in the read; its end comes from the germline J gene. CDR3 length: 12 residues. Trimming removed 3 bases from V and 7 bases from J, with 7 bases in between.

With regard to this clone: The junction departs from the called germline gene at one end, perhaps through a read error. The CDR3 here is CGIRGLVPYEQYF. CDR3 DNA, as far as it was read: TGTGGCATCAGGGGACTAGTCCCCTACGAG. This chain joins TRBV10-3 and TRBJ2-7; 8 nucleotides match TRBD2. The CDR3 end is not reached by the read, which stops 3 residues before it; the germline J gene fills it in. Per the germline V gene, CDR1 is ENHRY and CDR2 is SYGVKD. CDR3 length: 13 amino acids.

About this clone itself: The CDR3 is cut off 3 residues early in the read; its end comes from the germline J gene. The chain carries TRBV30 and TRBJ2-3; 10 bases are a match to TRBD2. The CDR3 runs to 15 residues. V shed 2 bases, J shed 1 base, and the junction held 3 bases outside the gene matches. Germline assignment: CDR1 GTSNPN and CDR2 SVGIG (reference sequence). The CDR3 protein is CAWSRGTSGTDTQYF. CDR3 DNA, as far as it was read: TGTGCCTGGAGTCGAGGGACTAGCGGCACAGATACG.

Of note for this clone: The CDR3 goes on 3 residues after the read ends, and that part is filled in from the germline J gene. The J gene is TRBJ1-1, the V gene TRBV5-1; TRBD1 might be the D (6 bases). The length of the CDR3 is 14 residues. Germline CDR1 SGHRS, CDR2 YFSETQ. The V end was cut by 0 bases, the J end by 7 bases, with 13 bases between. The CDR3: CASSLGQVENEAFF. The CDR3 DNA, read in part, is TGCGCCAGCAGCTTGGGACAGGTTGAGAATGAA. The full variable domain, with the rest looked up from reference TRBV5-1 and TRBJ1-1, is KAGVTQTPRYLIKTRGQQVTLSCSPISGHRSVSWYQQTPGQGLQFLFEYFSETQRNKGNFPGRFSGRQFSNSRSEMNVSTLELGDSALYLCASSLGQVENEAFFGQGTRLTVV.

Details on this clone: Coverage ceases 3 residues before the CDR3 finishes, and the germline J gene fills in the end. The chain is built from TRBV18 and TRBJ2-5; 9 bases align to TRBD2. J lost 2 bases, V lost 0 bases, and 1 base had no gene match. This CDR3 is 15 amino acids long. CDR1 KGHSH and CDR2 LQKENI come from the germline V gene. The CDR3 bases that were read are TGTGCCAGCTCACCACCGAGCGGGGGGCAAGAGACC. Encoded protein: CASSPPSGGQET. Given in full, the CDR3 is CASSPPSGGQETQYF. The full variable domain, completed using reference TRBV18 and TRBJ2-5, is NAGVMQNPRHLVRRRGQEARLRCSPMKGHSHVYWYRQLPEEGLKFMVYLQKENIIDESGMPKERFSAEFPKEGPSILRIQQVVRGDSAAYFCASSPPSGGQETQYFGPGTRLLVL.